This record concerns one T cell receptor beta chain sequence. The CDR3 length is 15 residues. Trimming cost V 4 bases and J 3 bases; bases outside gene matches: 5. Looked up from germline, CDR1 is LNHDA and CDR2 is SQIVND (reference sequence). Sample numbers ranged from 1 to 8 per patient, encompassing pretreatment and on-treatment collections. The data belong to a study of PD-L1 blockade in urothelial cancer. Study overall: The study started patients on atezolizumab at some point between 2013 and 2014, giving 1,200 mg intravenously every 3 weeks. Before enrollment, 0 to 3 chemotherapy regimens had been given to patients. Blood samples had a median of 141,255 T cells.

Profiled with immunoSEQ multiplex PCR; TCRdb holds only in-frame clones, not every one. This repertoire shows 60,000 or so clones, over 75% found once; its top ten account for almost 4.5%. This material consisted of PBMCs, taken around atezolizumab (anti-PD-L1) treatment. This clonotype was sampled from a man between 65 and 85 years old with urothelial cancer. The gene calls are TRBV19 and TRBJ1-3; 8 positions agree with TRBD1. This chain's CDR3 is CASSTQGAGGNTIYF. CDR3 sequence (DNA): TGTGCCAGTAGTACTCAGGGGGCAGGTGGAAACACCATATATTTT. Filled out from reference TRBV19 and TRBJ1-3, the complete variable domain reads DGGITQSPKYLFRKEGQNVTLSCEQNLNHDAMYWYRQDPGQGLRLIYYSQIVNDFQKGDIAEGYSVSREKKESFPLTVTSAQKNPTAFYLCASSTQGAGGNTIYFGEGSWLTVV.